These T cell receptor beta chains were read from a single sample in a study of shared clonotypes between healthy human individuals. Generated by immunoSEQ multiplex PCR, the TCRdb table keeps only in-frame clones and is missing some. The table has over a million clones, roughly 80% seen once; the top ten hold around 1.5%. Sequenced: memory CD4+ T cells sorted from blood. These receptors came from a man younger than 30 in good health. The CDR3 runs from the conserved cysteine through the conserved F or W. A D gene is named only where the DNA matches it firmly. Clone size is shown for a subset of rows, as once, few, many or a class of expanded clone.

TRBV28,.,.,TRBJ1-4,TGTGCCAGTAGTGGGCCCCTCGAAAAACTGTTTTTT,CASSGPLEKLFF
TRBV5-4,.,TRBD2,TRBJ2-5,TGTGCCAGCAGCTCGGAGCGGGGGGGAACCCAGTACTTC,CASSSERGGTQYF
TRBV19,.,TRBD2,TRBJ2-5,TGTGCCAGTAGTATTAATCCCTCCGGGCGGGGGGGGACCCAGTACTTC,CASSINPSGRGGTQYF
TRBV5-4,many,.,TRBJ2-3,TGTGCCAGCTCCCGATCGACAGATACGCAGTATTTT,CASSRSTDTQYF
TRBV11-2,.,.,TRBJ2-2,TGTGCCAGCAGTGACGGTTGGCAGGGTAGCACCGGGGAGCTGTTTTTT,CASSDGWQGSTGELFF
TRBV19,.,.,TRBJ1-5,TGTGCCAGTAGTATTCAGTCCAATCAGCCCCAGCATTTT,CASSIQSNQPQHF
TRBV6-5,once,.,TRBJ2-7,TGTGCCAGCAGTTCCTTGTACGAGCAGTACTTC,CASSSLYEQYF
TRBV5-6,.,TRBD1,TRBJ2-7,TGTGCCAGCAGCTTCCGGGACAGGACCTACGAGCAGTACTTC,CASSFRDRTYEQYF
TRBV15,.,.,TRBJ2-1,TGTGCCACCAGCGCGGAAAGAGAGCAGTTCTTC,CATSAEREQFF
TRBV10-2,.,TRBD1,TRBJ1-6,TGCGCCAGCAGTACCGGACAGGGGGATAATTCACCCCTCCACTTT,CASSTGQGDNSPLHF
TRBV27,.,.,TRBJ1-2,TGTGCCAGCAGTTTTGTCGGCTACTATGGCTACACCTTC,CASSFVGYYGYTF
TRBV2,.,TRBD1,TRBJ1-6,TGTGCCAGCAACGGACAGGGCGGTTCACCCCTCCACTTT,CASNGQGGSPLHF
TRBV5-4,.,TRBD1,TRBJ2-7,TGTGCCAGCAGCTGGAAGACAGGGGATCCCTACGAGCAGTACTTC,CASSWKTGDPYEQYF
TRBV9,.,.,TRBJ1-5,TGTGCCAGCTCTGCTAGGCCCCAGCATTTT,CASSARPQHF
TRBV6-1,.,.,TRBJ1-1,TGTGCCAGCTCTAAAGGGGGTACTGAAGCTTTCTTT,CASSKGGTEAFF
TRBV2,.,.,TRBJ2-7,TGTGCCAGCAGCTATAGCTCCTACGAGCAGTACTTC,CASSYSSYEQYF
TRBV5-1,.,.,TRBJ2-3,TGCGCCAGCAGCTTGAGGGGATCAGATACGCAGTATTTT,CASSLRGSDTQYF
TRBV6-1,.,TRBD1,TRBJ2-7,TGTGCCAGCAGCCTCCAAGGACAGGGGGCTGGGGAGCAGTACTTC,CASSLQGQGAGEQYF
TRBV7-2,.,.,TRBJ1-3,TGTGCCAGCAGCTCTCGAATGGGGAACACCATATATTTT,CASSSRMGNTIYF
TRBV7-2,few,.,TRBJ1-2,TGTGCCAGCAGCCCGGGCAGGGGCGGCTATGGCTACACCTTC,CASSPGRGGYGYTF
TRBV5-6,.,TRBD2,TRBJ2-3,TGTGCCAGCAGCTTGGAGGAGCGGGGGAGCACAGATACGCAGTATTTT,CASSLEERGSTDTQYF
TRBV30,.,.,TRBJ2-5,TGTGCCTGGAGGGGTCAGAAGACCCAGTACTTC,CAWRGQKTQYF
TRBV5-1,many,.,TRBJ1-1,TGCGCCAGCAGCTTGGAGGATTCGGGGGGCACTGAAGCTTTCTTT,CASSLEDSGGTEAFF
TRBV7-8,.,TRBD2,TRBJ2-1,TGTGCCAGCAGCTTAAGGCCTAGCGGGGAGCGGGTGGATGAGCAGTTCTTC,CASSLRPSGERVDEQFF
TRBV5-4,.,TRBD2,TRBJ2-1,TGTGCCAGCAGCGAGGGAACTAGCGGGGGGCAACACAATGAGCAGTTCTTC,CASSEGTSGGQHNEQFF